This TCR beta chain was sequenced during a study of vaccination effects on CD4 cells after COVID-19. Study as a whole: Within the ViraFEST assay, antigen-specific CD4+ T cells underwent expansion with viral peptide pools prior to sequencing. Overall study results and limits: The vaccine-induced clones of healthy vaccinees included only 1 of 255 that cross-reacted with common cold coronaviruses. Long after vaccination, the clones induced by infection and by vaccine shrank markedly in size.

CD4+ T cell isolation took place after 10 days of culture. Two-dose BNT162b2 or mRNA-1273 vaccination was given to participants. With regard to this clone: Antigen: not known.

Clones were read by immunoSEQ multiplex PCR, and TCRdb kept only the in-frame ones, dropping some. This table holds 66,000 or so clones, around 70% found once. The origin of this receptor is a human donor who received a COVID-19 vaccine. Sequenced here: CD4+ T cells from PBMCs cultured without peptide, sampled after COVID-19 vaccination.

The CDR3, as DNA: TGTGCCAGTAGTAGGCCGGGACGCCAGAAATTTTTCTATGGCTACACCTTC. As protein: CASSRPGRQKFFYGYTF. This sequence joins TRBV19 and TRBJ1-2; perhaps TRBD1 as D (5 bases). CDR1 and CDR2 from the germline V gene are LNHDA and SQIVND (reference sequence). V lost 4 bases, J lost 4 bases, and 22 bases lay in between. The CDR3 contains 17 residues. The variable domain in full, with the rest retrieved from reference TRBV19 and TRBJ1-2, is DGGITQSPKYLFRKEGQNVTLSCEQNLNHDAMYWYRQDPGQGLRLIYYSQIVNDFQKGDIAEGYSVSREKKESFPLTVTSAQKNPTAFYLCASSRPGRQKFFYGYTFGSGTRLTVV.